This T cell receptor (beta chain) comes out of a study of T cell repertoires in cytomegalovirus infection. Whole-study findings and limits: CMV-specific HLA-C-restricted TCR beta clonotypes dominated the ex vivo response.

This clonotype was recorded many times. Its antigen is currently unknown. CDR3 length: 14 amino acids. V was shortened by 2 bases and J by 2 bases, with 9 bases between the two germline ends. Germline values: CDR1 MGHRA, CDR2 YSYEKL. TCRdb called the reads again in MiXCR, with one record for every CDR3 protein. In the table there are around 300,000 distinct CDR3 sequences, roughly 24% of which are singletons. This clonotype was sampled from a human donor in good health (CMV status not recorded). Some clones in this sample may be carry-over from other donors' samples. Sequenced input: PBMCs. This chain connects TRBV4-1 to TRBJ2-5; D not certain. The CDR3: CASSQTRLQETQYF. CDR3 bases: TGCGCCAGCAGCCAAACCAGGCTACAAGAGACCCAGTACTTC.